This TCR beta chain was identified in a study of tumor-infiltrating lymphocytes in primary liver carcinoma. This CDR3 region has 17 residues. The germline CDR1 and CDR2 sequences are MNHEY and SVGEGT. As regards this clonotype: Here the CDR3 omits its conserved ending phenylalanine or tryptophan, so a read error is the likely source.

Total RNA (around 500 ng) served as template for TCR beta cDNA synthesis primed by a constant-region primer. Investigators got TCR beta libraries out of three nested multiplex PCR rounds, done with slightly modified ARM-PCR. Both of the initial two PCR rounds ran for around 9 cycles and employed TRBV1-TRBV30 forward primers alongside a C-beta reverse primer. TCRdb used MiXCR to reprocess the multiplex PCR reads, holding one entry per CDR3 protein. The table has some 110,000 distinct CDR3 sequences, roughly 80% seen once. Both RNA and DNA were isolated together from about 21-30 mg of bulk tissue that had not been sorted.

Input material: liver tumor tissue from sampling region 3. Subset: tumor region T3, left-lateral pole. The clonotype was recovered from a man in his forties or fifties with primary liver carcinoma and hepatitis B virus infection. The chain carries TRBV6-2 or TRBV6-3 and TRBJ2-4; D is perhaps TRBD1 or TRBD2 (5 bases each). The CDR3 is CACSLPGSLRDKNIQYL. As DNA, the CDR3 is TGTGCCTGCAGCCTCCCAGGGAGTTTGAGGGATAAAAACATTCAGTACCTC.